This is a list of T cell receptor beta chains from one sample in a study of T-cell memory formation after mild COVID-19. TCRdb recomputed calls from the 5' RACE reads with MiXCR, one row per CDR3 protein. The sample consists of 300,000 to 350,000 distinct CDR3 sequences, approximately 19% of them appearing once. Input material: PBMCs or a T cell subset sorted from them (not recorded which). The source of these receptors is a man in his late teens or twenties who had mild COVID-19 (a few samples of this study predate the infection). Cell type and time point are not known. CDR3s leave out the opening cysteine and the closing phenylalanine or tryptophan.

TRBJ1-6	TRBV15	ATSGGLSPLH
TRBJ2-7	TRBV9	ASSVDRETSYEQY
TRBJ1-1	TRBV29-1	SVVTGGTEAF
TRBJ1-5	TRBV3-1	ASSPWTGNQPQH
TRBJ2-3	TRBV5-4	ASSPGPTSGGALDTQY
TRBJ2-3	TRBV2	ATKGIITDTQY
TRBJ1-5	TRBV10-3	AIKKDGQHNQPQH
TRBJ1-1	TRBV11-2	ASSFSGQSNTEAF
TRBJ1-2	TRBV5-1	ASSLQGDGYT
TRBJ1-3	TRBV10-3	AIEAHSGNTIY
TRBJ2-5	TRBV3-1	ASSPIGTAQY
TRBJ2-2	TRBV20-1	SGDRGRDTGELF
TRBJ1-2	TRBV25-1	ASSRRGAVYGYT
TRBJ1-3	TRBV20-1	SATTASSGNTIY
TRBJ1-5	TRBV12-3/TRBV12-4	ASSSGRRSQH
TRBJ1-5	TRBV5-1	ASSRGINQPQH
TRBJ2-3	TRBV5-1	ASSSGLAGTDTQY
TRBJ2-5	TRBV7-2	ASSGTETQY
TRBJ2-2	TRBV5-5	ASNIQANTGELF
TRBJ1-5	TRBV28	ASSFRSPQQH
TRBJ1-6	TRBV12-3/TRBV12-4	ASSNVRNSPLH
TRBJ2-7	TRBV20-1	SAEVSGPGQY
TRBJ2-3	TRBV7-9	ASSFLAGGSTDTQY
TRBJ2-7	TRBV12-3/TRBV12-4	ASSTHYEQY
TRBJ2-3	TRBV12-3/TRBV12-4	ASSSGAGSFTDTQY
TRBJ2-3	TRBV9	ASSPPQGDTQY
TRBJ1-2	TRBV24-1	ATSGRGAWGYT
TRBJ1-4	TRBV7-2	ASSLRQGNEKLF
TRBJ1-1	TRBV5-1	ASSSQGVAETEAF
TRBJ2-1	TRBV14	ASSPTRASRLWHEQF
TRBJ1-1	TRBV30	AWSPLFGVPL
TRBJ1-1	TRBV10-3	AISESRTAGGTEAF
TRBJ2-3	TRBV4-3	ASSLRTTTDTQY
TRBJ1-3	TRBV5-1	ASSSGPLSGNTIY
TRBJ2-3	TRBV12-3/TRBV12-4	ASRGTSGSDTQY
TRBJ2-7	TRBV27	ASRFTTTGYEQY
TRBJ2-5	TRBV10-3	AISDSPSGGGQTQY
TRBJ2-1	TRBV7-3	ASSLMSGGNNEQF
TRBJ2-5	TRBV5-6	ASSVGRPWGAQY
TRBJ2-2	TRBV5-1	ASSSKPGPGAGELF
TRBJ1-2	TRBV6-5	ASHNVNSGTAYYGYT
TRBJ2-3	TRBV3-1	ASSLRLGEADTQY
TRBJ2-7	TRBV5-6	ASSLVTGGEQY
TRBJ2-3	TRBV20-1	SAEVAGGIDTQN